Presented here are 3 T cell receptor beta chains from one specimen sequenced in a study of response to subunit inactivated influenza vaccine. Via MiXCR, TCRdb re-called the RT-PCR reads, giving one row per CDR3 protein. Of about 650,000 distinct CDR3 sequences in the sample, roughly 14% are singletons; the top ten hold about 9.9%. This sample comprised PBMCs from blood, obtained about 11 days after vaccination. The receptors come from a man between 50 and 59 years old who received an inactivated influenza vaccine.

Only a few counts were recorded for this clonotype. The rearrangement uses TRBV18 and TRBJ2-2; D possibly matches TRBD1 or TRBD2 (5 bases each). The CDR3 length is 16 residues. V was pared by 6 bases and J by 4 bases, with 18 bases between. CDR1 is KGHSH, CDR2 LQKENI, per germline. The CDR3, as DNA: TGTGCCAGCTCGGCCGGGACCACTGCCGGCACCGGGGAGCTGTTTTTT. Protein: CASSAGTTAGTGELFF.

This clonotype came up a few times. The chain carries TRBV20-1 and TRBJ2-7; 10 bases map to TRBD2. From germline, CDR1 is DFQATT and CDR2 SNEGSKA (reference sequence). The CDR3 length is 15 residues. Losses at the gene ends were 3 bases for V and 0 bases for J; bases not matched to a gene: 5. CDR3 protein: CSASYPSGSSYEQYF. The CDR3 DNA sequence: TGCAGTGCTAGTTACCCTAGCGGGAGCTCCTACGAGCAGTACTTC.

This clonotype was seen a handful of times. The chain joins TRBV20-1 to TRBJ2-1; TRBD2 might be the D (5 bases). Germline lookup yields CDR1 DFQATT and CDR2 SNEGSKA (reference sequence). The CDR3 is 12 amino acids. Trimming shortened V by 2 bases and J by 10 bases, and 12 bases separated the two germline ends. The CDR3 loop reads CSARLRGAEQFF. CDR3 DNA: TGCAGTGCTAGATTACGGGGTGCCGAGCAGTTCTTC.